The rows below give T cell receptor beta chains drawn from one sample of a study of blood T cells in healthy people across ages. TCRdb re-called the 5' RACE reads through MiXCR, storing one row per CDR3 protein. The sample yields around 820,000 distinct CDR3 sequences, roughly 25% seen once. Another study also made use of these data, one on T cells of mothers and their children.

Sample: blood. The receptors originated from a boy aged 5-17 years in good health. Each CDR3 is given with its conserved first and last residue. A D gene is named only where the DNA matches it firmly. A clone size is listed for some rows: how often the clone was seen (once, few, many), or a class if it is expanded.

length: 15
J: TRBJ1-2
D: NA
V: TRBV11-2
size: NA
DNA: TGTGCCAGCAGCGCCGCACCCCAGCTCACCTATGGCTACACCTTC
CDR3: CASSAAPQLTYGYTF

length: 14
J: TRBJ2-2
D: TRBD1
V: TRBV6-5
size: few
DNA: TGTGCCAGCAGCCGGACAGGGCTTAACGGGGAGCTGTTTTTT
CDR3: CASSRTGLNGELFF

length: 12
J: TRBJ2-7
D: NA
V: TRBV29-1
size: NA
DNA: TGCAGCGTTGCTCTCCCAACCTACGAGCAGTACTTC
CDR3: CSVALPTYEQYF

length: 12
J: TRBJ2-7
D: NA
V: TRBV25-1
size: NA
DNA: TGTGCCAGCAGTGACGATTACTACGAGCAGTACTTC
CDR3: CASSDDYYEQYF

length: 14
J: TRBJ1-1
D: TRBD1
V: TRBV20-1
size: NA
DNA: TGCAGTGCCAGGGGGCGGAGAACGAACACTGAAGCTTTCTTT
CDR3: CSARGRRTNTEAFF

length: 15
J: TRBJ2-1
D: NA
V: TRBV4-1
size: NA
DNA: TGCGCCAGCACCGGGGTGGGGGGAGCGAGGAGTGAGCAGTTCTTC
CDR3: CASTGVGGARSEQFF

length: 13
J: TRBJ2-6
D: NA
V: TRBV30
size: NA
DNA: TGTGCCTGGACGCGTCCCGGGGCCAACGTCCTGACTTTC
CDR3: CAWTRPGANVLTF

length: 18
J: TRBJ1-3
D: TRBD1
V: TRBV20-1
size: many
DNA: TGCAGTGCTAGGTGGGAGCCCGTGCAGGGGGAACCTGGAAACACCATATATTTT
CDR3: CSARWEPVQGEPGNTIYF

length: 17
J: TRBJ2-1
D: NA
V: TRBV4-1
size: NA
DNA: TGCGCCAGCAGCCAAGATGGGGTCTTGTTAGGGGGGAATGAGCAGTTCTTC
CDR3: CASSQDGVLLGGNEQFF

length: 18
J: TRBJ1-2
D: NA
V: TRBV4-3
size: few
DNA: TGCGCCAGCAGCCAAGATCTCGGCGCGGGCAGTTCTAACTATGGCTACACCTTC
CDR3: CASSQDLGAGSSNYGYTF

length: 19
J: TRBJ2-5
D: TRBD2
V: TRBV3-1
size: few
DNA: TGTGCCAGCAGCCAAGATTGGGCCTATAGCGGGGGGGCGGCGGAGACCCAGTACTTC
CDR3: CASSQDWAYSGGAAETQYF

length: 12
J: TRBJ1-2
D: NA
V: TRBV20-1
size: few
DNA: TGCAGTGCTAGTTTCGGCTCCTATGGCTACACCTTC
CDR3: CSASFGSYGYTF

length: 14
J: TRBJ2-1
D: NA
V: TRBV29-1
size: many
DNA: TGCAGCGTTGCGAGCGGTAGCTCCTACAATGAGCAGTTCTTC
CDR3: CSVASGSSYNEQFF

length: 13
J: TRBJ2-2
D: TRBD1
V: TRBV7-3
size: few
DNA: TGTGCCAGTAAACAGGGGTCCACCGGGGAGCTGTTTTTT
CDR3: CASKQGSTGELFF

length: 15
J: TRBJ2-7
D: NA
V: TRBV16
size: NA
DNA: TGTGCCAGCAGCCCTATTTCAGGACGCGGCTACGAGCAGTACTTC
CDR3: CASSPISGRGYEQYF

length: 16
J: TRBJ2-2
D: TRBD2
V: TRBV12-3/TRBV12-4
size: NA
DNA: TGTGCCAGCAGTCTAAGACTAGCGGGAGGGCCCGGGGAGCTGTTTTTT
CDR3: CASSLRLAGGPGELFF

length: 15
J: TRBJ2-1
D: TRBD2
V: TRBV9
size: few
DNA: TGTGCCAGCGCACAGGGACTAGCTTTCTGGGATGAGCAGTTCTTC
CDR3: CASAQGLAFWDEQFF

length: 13
J: TRBJ2-7
D: TRBD2
V: TRBV7-6
size: NA
DNA: TGTGCCAGCATGCGTAGCGGGGGATACGAGCAGTACTTC
CDR3: CASMRSGGYEQYF

length: 16
J: TRBJ1-2
D: TRBD1
V: TRBV7-9
size: NA
DNA: TGTGCCAGCAGCCCTTGGGCGCAGGGGGCCGACTATGGCTACACCTTC
CDR3: CASSPWAQGADYGYTF

length: 15
J: TRBJ2-7
D: TRBD1
V: TRBV5-1
size: NA
DNA: TGCGCCAGCAGCTTGGCCGGACAGGATCTATACGAGCAGTACTTC
CDR3: CASSLAGQDLYEQYF

length: 15
J: TRBJ1-1
D: NA
V: TRBV5-1
size: NA
DNA: TGCGCCAGCAGCTTGGGGAGGGGCGCGGACACTGAAGCTTTCTTT
CDR3: CASSLGRGADTEAFF

length: 18
J: TRBJ1-2
D: TRBD1
V: TRBV4-3
size: NA
DNA: TGCGCCAGCAGCCTGCATCTGTCGGGACAGGGGGAAGACTATGGCTACACCTTC
CDR3: CASSLHLSGQGEDYGYTF

length: 14
J: TRBJ1-6
D: NA
V: TRBV7-8
size: NA
DNA: TGTGCCGGGGGTACGGGGTCCTATAATTCACCCCTCCACTTT
CDR3: CAGGTGSYNSPLHF

length: 16
J: TRBJ2-3
D: TRBD2
V: TRBV4-3
size: NA
DNA: TGCGCCAGCAGCCAAGATAAGGGGAGGGTCACAGATACGCAGTATTTT
CDR3: CASSQDKGRVTDTQYF

length: 12
J: TRBJ2-2
D: NA
V: TRBV7-9
size: few
DNA: TGCGCCAGCAGCCACATCACCGGGGAGCTGTTTTTT
CDR3: CASSHITGELFF

length: 17
J: TRBJ2-1
D: NA
V: TRBV5-6
size: few
DNA: TGTGCCAGCAGCTTGGAGGTAGTTAGTTCGGGCTACAATGAGCAGTTCTTC
CDR3: CASSLEVVSSGYNEQFF

length: 13
J: TRBJ2-7
D: NA
V: TRBV6-6
size: NA
DNA: TGTGCCAGCAGTTACGACTGGGGGAACGAGCAGTACTTC
CDR3: CASSYDWGNEQYF

length: 15
J: TRBJ1-1
D: NA
V: TRBV6-5
size: NA
DNA: TGTGCCAGCAGTTACACGAGGGGGTGGGACACTGAAGCTTTCTTT
CDR3: CASSYTRGWDTEAFF

length: 18
J: TRBJ1-3
D: NA
V: TRBV5-1
size: NA
DNA: TGCGCCAGCAGCTTGGCCGAGGCAGGGGATAACTCTGGAAACACCATATATTTT
CDR3: CASSLAEAGDNSGNTIYF

length: 13
J: TRBJ2-7
D: NA
V: TRBV15
size: NA
DNA: TGTGCCACCAGCAGAGCAATTACATACGAGCAGTACTTC
CDR3: CATSRAITYEQYF

length: 14
J: TRBJ1-1
D: NA
V: TRBV30
size: NA
DNA: TGTGCCTGGAGACCAGGGGCGGGTTTCACTGAAGCTTTCTTT
CDR3: CAWRPGAGFTEAFF

length: 15
J: TRBJ2-1
D: NA
V: TRBV4-2
size: few
DNA: TGTGCCAGCAGCCCCATGGGACTGGATTACAATGAGCAGTTCTTC
CDR3: CASSPMGLDYNEQFF

length: 16
J: TRBJ2-5
D: NA
V: TRBV6-2/TRBV6-3
size: NA
DNA: TGTGCCAGCACCTCCCCGGGACGGAGGAACCAAGAGACCCAGTACTTC
CDR3: CASTSPGRRNQETQYF

length: 15
J: TRBJ2-6
D: NA
V: TRBV20-1
size: NA
DNA: TGCAGTGCTAGAGGCCCGGGGACAGGGGCCAACGTCCTGACTTTC
CDR3: CSARGPGTGANVLTF

length: 18
J: TRBJ2-1
D: TRBD1
V: TRBV4-2
size: few
DNA: TGTGCCAGCAGCCAAGATTATGACCGGACAGGGGCATACAATGAGCAGTTCTTC
CDR3: CASSQDYDRTGAYNEQFF

length: 16
J: TRBJ1-5
D: TRBD1
V: TRBV5-4
size: few
DNA: TGTGCCAGCAGCTTGGGAGGGGGCGCGAACAATCAGCCCCAGCATTTT
CDR3: CASSLGGGANNQPQHF

length: 13
J: TRBJ2-7
D: TRBD1
V: TRBV19
size: NA
DNA: TGTGCCAGTAGTGTAACGGGACAGGTCGAGCAGTACTTC
CDR3: CASSVTGQVEQYF

length: 15
J: TRBJ2-7
D: NA
V: TRBV3-1
size: NA
DNA: TGTGCCAGCAGCCAAGATCCGTTTCGGGACTACGAGCAGTACTTC
CDR3: CASSQDPFRDYEQYF

length: 16
J: TRBJ1-2
D: TRBD1
V: TRBV11-2
size: NA
DNA: TGTGCCAGCAGCTCGCCTCGGACAGGGGGCCCCTATGGCTACACCTTC
CDR3: CASSSPRTGGPYGYTF

length: 12
J: TRBJ1-2
D: NA
V: TRBV29-1
size: few
DNA: TGCAGCGTTGAACAGGTTCCCTATGGCTACACCTTC
CDR3: CSVEQVPYGYTF

length: 15
J: TRBJ1-1
D: TRBD1
V: TRBV2
size: NA
DNA: TGTGCCAGCAGAGAGGACAGGGGACTTAACACTGAAGCTTTCTTT
CDR3: CASREDRGLNTEAFF

length: 12
J: TRBJ2-5
D: TRBD1
V: TRBV6-2/TRBV6-3
size: NA
DNA: TGTGCCAGCAGTTACTCTCCGCGGGACAGGGGCTTC
CDR3: CASSYSPRDRGF

length: 15
J: TRBJ2-5
D: NA
V: TRBV18
size: many
DNA: TGTGCCAGCTCTGTAGGGGACAAGCTTTCGGAGACCCAGTACTTC
CDR3: CASSVGDKLSETQYF

length: 14
J: TRBJ1-4
D: NA
V: TRBV29-1
size: NA
DNA: TGCAGCGTTTATCTTCAGGGATCAAATGAAAAACTGTTTTTT
CDR3: CSVYLQGSNEKLFF

length: 14
J: TRBJ2-1
D: TRBD2
V: TRBV20-1
size: NA
DNA: TGCAGTGCTAGGTCGCTAGCGGTAAACAATGAGCAGTTCTTC
CDR3: CSARSLAVNNEQFF

length: 12
J: TRBJ2-2
D: TRBD1
V: TRBV29-1
size: few
DNA: TGCAGCGTATTGACAGGGAACGGGGAGCTGTTTTTT
CDR3: CSVLTGNGELFF

length: 14
J: TRBJ2-6
D: NA
V: TRBV19
size: NA
DNA: TGTGCCAGTACCGTCTCTGCCGGGGCCAACGTCCTGACTTTC
CDR3: CASTVSAGANVLTF

length: 14
J: TRBJ2-7
D: NA
V: TRBV18
size: few
DNA: TGTGCCAGCTCACCGGCGCAGGGGGGATACGAGCAGTACTTC
CDR3: CASSPAQGGYEQYF

length: 10
J: TRBJ2-1
D: NA
V: TRBV2
size: NA
DNA: TGTGCCAGCAACCCCCGGCCGTCGTACTTC
CDR3: CASNPRPSYF

length: 16
J: TRBJ2-2
D: NA
V: TRBV5-1
size: NA
DNA: TGCGCCAGCAGCTTGGTTCCGGGTTCGACCACCGGGGAGCTGTTTTTT
CDR3: CASSLVPGSTTGELFF